These 29 T cell receptor beta chains were sequenced from one sample in a study of identical twins. TCRdb itself ran the 5' RACE reads through MiXCR, one entry per CDR3 protein. The data show 350,000 to 450,000 distinct CDR3 sequences, less than 20% seen once. Material for sequencing was naive T cells sorted from blood. The receptors were gathered from a man aged 45-60 years in good health.

V and J are TRBV7-2 and TRBJ1-3, with D hard to call. The V and J ends lost 3 bases and 0 bases respectively, with 12 bases between them. CDR1 SGHTA and CDR2 FQGNSA come from the germline V gene. The CDR3 length is 16 residues. CDR3 residues: CASSFQAGTSGNTIYF. The CDR3 DNA is TGTGCCAGCAGCTTTCAGGCAGGCACCTCTGGAAACACCATATATTTT.

The chain couples TRBV5-1 to TRBJ2-1; no firm D call. CDR1 is SGHRS, CDR2 YFSETQ, per germline. The CDR3 loop spans 13 amino acids. V was pared by 0 bases and J by 5 bases, with 6 bases between. The CDR3 protein is CASSLGQDNEQFF. The CDR3 DNA is TGCGCCAGCAGCTTGGGACAAGACAATGAGCAGTTCTTC.

This clonotype occurred a few times. J is TRBJ2-2 and V is TRBV15, with unresolved D. The V end lost 4 bases, the J end lost 5 bases, and 14 bases lay between the germline ends. From germline, CDR1 is LNHNV and CDR2 YYDKDF (reference sequence). CDR3 length equals 15 residues. The CDR3 DNA sequence: TGTGCCACCAGCACCGCACAGCAGTCGACCGGGGAGCTGTTTTTT. The encoded protein is CATSTAQQSTGELFF.

V and J are TRBV20-1 and TRBJ1-2, with D possibly being TRBD1 (5 bases). The germline V and J ends were trimmed by 1 base and 1 base, with 13 bases remaining between them. The CDR3 runs to 15 residues. Germline V gene data show CDR1 as DFQATT and CDR2 as SNEGSKA (reference sequence). The chain's CDR3 is CSARAPGRDNYGYTF. CDR3 coding DNA: TGCAGTGCTAGAGCCCCGGGCAGGGATAACTATGGCTACACCTTC.

This clonotype has just a few counts. The V and J genes are TRBV6-5 and TRBJ2-1; possible D gene TRBD2, 5 bases. There are 16 residues in the CDR3. Germline V gives CDR1 MNHEY, CDR2 SVGAGI. The V end was cut by 0 bases, the J end by 2 bases, with 11 bases between. CDR3 sequence (DNA): TGTGCCAGCAGTTACTCGTCGGGGATAGCCTACAATGAGCAGTTCTTC. It translates to CASSYSSGIAYNEQFF.

The chain carries TRBV13 and TRBJ2-1, with TRBD2 matching over 7 bases. The V gene's germline CDR1 is PRHDT and CDR2 FYEKMQ (reference sequence). Trimming at V came to 4 bases and at J to 9 bases, leaving 6 bases not matched to a gene. The CDR3 has 13 amino acids. The CDR3, as DNA: TGTGCCAGCAGCTGGGGGGGTAGGCTTGAGCAGTTCTTC. Translating it yields CASSWGGRLEQFF.

This clonotype was observed at least ten times. The chain links TRBV6-1 to TRBJ2-4; possible D gene TRBD2, 5 bases. The CDR3 totals 17 residues. Germline CDR1 and CDR2: MNHNS and SASEGT. The V end lost 6 bases, the J end lost 1 base, and 19 bases lay between the germline ends. The DNA for the CDR3 is TGTGCCAGCAGCACAAACCCGGGGTTTCGGGCCAAAAACATTCAGTACTTC. It is translated as CASSTNPGFRAKNIQYF.

This clonotype was seen a single time. The chain carries TRBV12-3 or TRBV12-4 and TRBJ2-2; tentative D call: TRBD1 (6 bases). The CDR3 is 14 residues long. V shed 5 bases and J shed 5 bases, with 12 bases lying between them. The CDR3 DNA reads TGTGCCAGCAGTCGTCTACAGGGTACCGGGGAGCTGTTTTTT. Translated, it gives CASSRLQGTGELFF.

V and J are TRBV2 and TRBJ2-7, with D perhaps matching TRBD1 (7 bases). Germline lookup yields CDR1 SNHLY and CDR2 FYNNEI. Deletions cut 7 bases from V and 7 bases from J, with 11 bases between. CDR3 size: 11 residues. The CDR3 reads CASIAGGEQYF. The CDR3 DNA reads as TGTGCCAGCATCGCAGGGGGGGAGCAGTACTTC.

This clonotype was found a few times. The chain carries TRBV5-1 and TRBJ1-1, with D possibly TRBD1 on 6 matching bases. V shed 4 bases and J shed 10 bases, with 14 bases lying between them. Germline assignment: CDR1 SGHRS and CDR2 YFSETQ. This CDR3 comprises 12 residues. CDR3 sequence (DNA): TGCGCCAGCAGCAGAAACAGGGAGGTAGCTTTCTTT. Amino acid sequence: CASSRNREVAFF.

The chain uses TRBV28 and TRBJ1-5, with 9 bases lining up with TRBD1. Trimming removed 3 bases from V and 7 bases from J; junction bases left unmatched: 16. Germline V gives CDR1 MDHEN, CDR2 SYDVKM. The CDR3 loop spans 18 amino acids. The CDR3 sequence: CASSFGHGGQGWGQPQHF. The CDR3 DNA reads TGTGCCAGCAGTTTCGGGCATGGGGGACAGGGTTGGGGGCAGCCCCAGCATTTT.

The rearrangement links TRBV18 to TRBJ2-7; 8 bases are a match to TRBD1. The J segment lost 6 bases and the V segment lost 4 bases, leaving 5 bases of the junction unmatched. The CDR3 contains 13 residues. Germline CDR1 KGHSH, CDR2 LQKENI. The CDR3 loop reads CASSQGQGSEQYF. The CDR3 DNA sequence: TGTGCCAGCTCACAAGGACAGGGCTCCGAGCAGTACTTC.

Many counts were recorded for this clonotype. This chain joins TRBV7-9 and TRBJ2-3, with 10 positions matching TRBD1. In germline, CDR1 is SEHNR, CDR2 FQNEAQ (reference sequence). J was trimmed by 4 bases and V by 10 bases; bases with no gene match: 8. The CDR3 length is 14 residues. The CDR3 DNA reads as TGTGCCAATGAGCCGGGACAGGGGCCAGATACGCAGTATTTT. Translation: CANEPGQGPDTQYF.

The chain employs TRBV7-8 and TRBJ1-2; D is possibly TRBD1 (6 bases). V shed 2 bases and J shed 7 bases, with 17 bases lying between them. The germline gives CDR1 SGHVS, CDR2 FQNEAQ. CDR3 length equals 15 residues. The CDR3 coding sequence is TGTGCCAGCAGCTTATTGGTGGGGGCGCCGGGTGGCTACACCTTC. Translating gives CASSLLVGAPGGYTF.

The chain is built from TRBV7-3 and TRBJ2-3; TRBD1 aligns across 7 bases. Trimming at V came to 5 bases and at J to 3 bases, leaving 8 bases not matched to a gene. The CDR3 has 15 amino acids. Germline CDR1 is SGHTA and CDR2 is FQGTGA. This CDR3 is CASSRVPGQTDTQYF. The CDR3 DNA is TGTGCCAGCAGCCGCGTCCCGGGACAGACAGATACGCAGTATTTT.

The sample holds many counts of this clonotype. The CDR3, as DNA: TGCGCCAGCAGCCTCACGCCATTGAACACCGGGGAGCTGTTTTTT. Translation: CASSLTPLNTGELFF. The chain combines TRBV5-1 with TRBJ2-2; unclear D gene. V was clipped by 4 bases and J by 1 base, with 11 bases between them. CDR1 is SGHRS, CDR2 YFSETQ, per germline. The CDR3 has 15 residues. Using reference TRBV5-1 and TRBJ2-2 for the parts outside the CDR3, the full variable domain is KAGVTQTPRYLIKTRGQQVTLSCSPISGHRSVSWYQQTPGQGLQFLFEYFSETQRNKGNFPGRFSGRQFSNSRSEMNVSTLELGDSALYLCASSLTPLNTGELFFGEGSRLTVL.

The chain carries TRBV20-1 and TRBJ1-1; 8 bases map to TRBD1. Germline lookup yields CDR1 DFQATT and CDR2 SNEGSKA (reference sequence). The CDR3 has 14 residues. The junction had 9 bases not matched to a gene; V was cut back by 5 bases and J by 4 bases. Here the CDR3 DNA reads TGCAGTGCTGCCATTCTTACAGGGGGCACTGAAGCTTTCTTT. Translating it yields CSAAILTGGTEAFF.

The table lists this clonotype with many counts. The rearrangement links TRBV4-3 to TRBJ1-2; tentatively, D is TRBD1 (6 bases). This CDR3 has 17 amino acids. Germline V gene data show CDR1 as LGHNA and CDR2 as YSLEER. The ends were cut back, 0 bases at V and 4 bases at J, with 18 bases in the middle. The CDR3 DNA is TGCGCCAGCAGCCAAGATATAACGGGGGGCGCGGGCTATGGCTACACCTTC. This gives the protein CASSQDITGGAGYGYTF.

This clonotype was counted at least ten times. V usage is TRBV7-2 and J usage is TRBJ2-7, with 10 bases aligning to TRBD2. The CDR3 contains 17 residues. The germline V gene encodes CDR1 SGHTA and CDR2 FQGNSA. V dropped 1 base and J dropped 4; count of bases not matched to a gene: 10. The CDR3: CASSLGLAGAHFYEQYF. The CDR3 nucleotides read TGTGCCAGCAGCTTAGGGCTAGCGGGGGCTCATTTTTACGAGCAGTACTTC.

The rearrangement links TRBV5-5 to TRBJ1-5; no definite D call. Deletions cut 0 bases from V and 0 bases from J, with 7 bases between. Germline CDR1 SGHKS, CDR2 YYEKEE (reference sequence). The CDR3 spans 15 residues. CDR3 sequence: CASSLEQISNQPQHF. For the CDR3, the DNA is TGTGCCAGCAGCTTGGAACAGATTAGCAATCAGCCCCAGCATTTT.

This clonotype was seen ten or more times. V and J are TRBV7-2 and TRBJ2-3; D possibly corresponds to TRBD2 (5 bases). The CDR3 is made up of 17 amino acids. Trimming removed 4 bases from V and 0 bases from J, with 17 bases in between. CDR1 SGHTA and CDR2 FQGNSA come from the germline V gene. The CDR3 DNA reads TGTGCCAGCAGCTATACCGTCCGAAGCGGAAGCACAGATACGCAGTATTTT. Protein sequence: CASSYTVRSGSTDTQYF.

The CDR3 region is CASSSRGGALTGELFF. CDR3 nucleotides: TGTGCCAGCAGCTCCCGCGGGGGGGCGCTCACCGGGGAGCTGTTTTTT. This chain joins TRBV5-5 and TRBJ2-2; 9 nucleotides align to TRBD2. CDR1 is SGHKS, CDR2 YYEKEE, per germline (reference sequence). V lost 3 bases, J lost 4 bases, and 7 bases stayed unmatched. CDR3 length equals 16 residues.

This clonotype was seen just once. The chain has TRBV7-3 and TRBJ2-5, with D uncertain. V lost 2 bases, J lost 2 bases, and 6 bases lay in between. The CDR3 consists of 13 residues. The germline gives CDR1 SGHTA, CDR2 FQGTGA. This chain's CDR3 is CASSLEAQETQYF. The CDR3 DNA reads TGTGCCAGCAGCTTAGAAGCACAAGAGACCCAGTACTTC.

CDR3 loop: CASSAVPPYEQYF. As DNA, the CDR3 is TGTGCCAGCAGCGCAGTCCCTCCCTACGAGCAGTACTTC. The V call is TRBV6-1, the J call TRBJ2-7; D is undetermined. The germline V gene encodes CDR1 MNHNS and CDR2 SASEGT. CDR3 length: 13 residues. V was trimmed by 6 bases and J by 2 bases, leaving 11 bases between them.

V is TRBV10-3 and J is TRBJ2-1; TRBD2 matches 8 bases. Looked up from germline, CDR1 is ENHRY and CDR2 is SYGVKD. V dropped 4 bases and J dropped 0; count of bases not matched to a gene: 2. This CDR3 comprises 15 residues. This CDR3 reads CAISGTSGSYNEQFF. The CDR3 DNA reads as TGTGCCATCAGTGGAACTAGCGGCTCCTACAATGAGCAGTTCTTC.

This clonotype was found many times. The rearrangement joins TRBV20-1 to TRBJ2-7; D is ambiguous. The length of the CDR3 is 14 residues. V was pared by 5 bases and J by 6 bases, with 20 bases between. Per germline, CDR1 DFQATT and CDR2 SNEGSKA (reference sequence). The CDR3 DNA follows: TGCAGTGCTGGACCGAGGCCAGGTGGCATCGAGCAGTACTTC. It translates to CSAGPRPGGIEQYF.

This clonotype was found many times. The J gene is TRBJ2-1, the V gene TRBV7-2; 8 positions agree with TRBD2. V shed 0 bases, J shed 6 bases, and the junction held 7 bases outside the gene matches. The CDR3 sequence is 16 residues long. Germline assignment: CDR1 SGHTA and CDR2 FQGNSA. The CDR3: CASSLAPAGASNEQFF. The CDR3 nucleotides are TGTGCCAGCAGCTTAGCCCCAGCGGGGGCCTCCAATGAGCAGTTCTTC. Together with reference TRBV7-2 and TRBJ2-1, the CDR3 gives the full variable domain: GAGVSQSPSNKVTEKGKDVELRCDPISGHTALYWYRQSLGQGLEFLIYFQGNSAPDKSGLPSDRFSAERTGGSVSTLTIQRTQQEDSAVYLCASSLAPAGASNEQFFGPGTRLTVL.

This clonotype was counted a few times. This chain links TRBV20-1 with TRBJ2-1; the D gene is possibly TRBD1 (5 bases). CDR1 is DFQATT and CDR2 is SNEGSKA in the germline V gene (reference sequence). This CDR3 spans 14 amino acids. The V end was cut by 0 bases, the J end by 8 bases, with 14 bases between. CDR3 bases: TGCAGTGCTAGAGATCCTTATAGCAGGGATGAGCAGTTCTTC. Residues: CSARDPYSRDEQFF.

At least ten counts were recorded for this clonotype. This chain connects TRBV18 to TRBJ2-2; D is undetermined. V lost 0 bases and J lost 1, with 3 bases in between. Germline V CDR1 and CDR2: KGHSH, LQKENI. The CDR3 consists of 14 residues. CDR3 coding DNA: TGTGCCAGCTCACCACCAGGGAACACCGGGGAGCTGTTTTTT. It yields the protein CASSPPGNTGELFF.